These 20 T cell receptor beta chains were sequenced from one sample in a study of blood T cells in healthy people across ages. PCR was performed a second time for about 6 to 11 cycles using a sample-barcoded 5' primer and a J-beta primer mix. TCRdb passed the 5' RACE reads through MiXCR, listing each CDR3 protein once. This sample has approximately 830,000 distinct CDR3 sequences, with around 62% found just once. The source material was blood. The receptors stem from a man in his thirties or forties in good health.

The J gene is TRBJ2-4, the V gene TRBV20-1; 9 nucleotides line up with TRBD2. The J call may be mistaken, given a closer DNA end match to TRBJ2-7. CDR1 and CDR2 (germline): DFQATT, SNEGSKA (reference sequence). The CDR3 spans 14 residues. CDR3 nucleotide sequence: TGCAGTGCTGGCCGGACAGCGGGGGGAAGCGAGCAGTACTTC. Amino acid sequence: CSAGRTAGGSEQYF.

The chain links TRBV9 to TRBJ2-6; D unresolved. This CDR3 is 19 amino acids long. Germline-derived CDR1 and CDR2 are SGDLS and YYNGEE. V was pared by 7 bases and J by 0 bases, with 23 bases between. CDR3 residues: CASGPRSSVSPSGANVLTF. The CDR3 nucleotides read TGTGCCAGCGGCCCAAGGTCGTCTGTATCCCCCTCTGGGGCCAACGTCCTGACTTTC. The full variable domain, with the rest looked up from reference TRBV9 and TRBJ2-6, is DSGVTQTPKHLITATGQRVTLRCSPRSGDLSVYWYQQSLDQGLQFLIQYYNGEERAKGNILERFSAQQFPDLHSELNLSSLELGDSALYFCASGPRSSVSPSGANVLTFGAGSRLTVL.

J is TRBJ2-3 and V is TRBV12-3 or TRBV12-4, with no clear D. V was shortened by 1 base and J by 4 bases, with 9 bases between the two germline ends. The CDR3 sequence is 14 residues long. CDR3 region: CASSLGLRADTQYF. CDR3 nucleotide sequence: TGTGCCAGCAGTTTAGGCCTGCGCGCAGATACGCAGTATTTT.

The rearrangement links TRBV13 to TRBJ2-7; 8 bases match TRBD1. Germline assignment: CDR1 PRHDT and CDR2 FYEKMQ (reference sequence). The J segment lost 0 bases and the V segment lost 5 bases, leaving 12 bases of the junction unmatched. The CDR3 sequence is 17 residues long. The chain's CDR3 is CASSTLQGQASSYEQYF. The CDR3 nucleotides read TGTGCCAGCAGCACCTTACAGGGACAGGCGAGCTCCTACGAGCAGTACTTC.

This clonotype was detected only a few times. The gene calls are TRBV28 and TRBJ1-5; D is uncertain. Trimming took 4 bases from V and 2 from J, leaving 12 bases between them. This CDR3 spans 15 amino acids. Germline loops: CDR1 MDHEN, CDR2 SYDVKM. The CDR3 loop is CASSYRGGGNQPQHF. In nucleotides, the CDR3 is TGTGCCAGCAGTTACCGCGGAGGCGGCAATCAGCCCCAGCATTTT.

CDR3 nucleotides: TGCAGTGCTACAGGGGTATGGGCCAATGAGCAGTTCTTC. It specifies CSATGVWANEQFF. J is TRBJ2-1 and V is TRBV20-1, with D possibly matching TRBD1 (6 bases). CDR1 and CDR2 from the germline V gene are DFQATT and SNEGSKA (reference sequence). The CDR3 has 13 amino acids. V lost 4 bases, J lost 6 bases, and 13 bases lay in between.

J is TRBJ2-2 and V is TRBV28; D may be TRBD2 (7 bases). The CDR3 is made up of 15 amino acids. Germline lookup yields CDR1 MDHEN and CDR2 SYDVKM. The ends were cut back, 2 bases at V and 4 bases at J, with 11 bases in the middle. CDR3 bases: TGTGCCAGCAGTTTACGGGGGGCGATCACCGGGGAGCTGTTTTTT. Its translation is CASSLRGAITGELFF.

This chain joins TRBV12-3 or TRBV12-4 and TRBJ2-3, with D possibly being TRBD1 (6 bases). V was clipped by 5 bases and J by 4 bases, with 22 bases between them. This CDR3 comprises 17 residues. CDR3 sequence: CASSKDSRRIRADTQYF. In nucleotides, the CDR3 is TGTGCCAGCAGTAAGGACAGCCGAAGGATTAGGGCAGATACGCAGTATTTT.

The count of this clonotype is one. The chain joins TRBV2 to TRBJ2-4; 9 bases agree with TRBD1. The J call may be faulty, since TRBJ2-7 better matches the DNA end. The CDR3 totals 14 residues. In germline, CDR1 is SNHLY, CDR2 FYNNEI. The CDR3 DNA follows: TGTGCCAGCACCCTGACAGGGGGAAACTACGAGCAGTACTTC. Translating it yields CASTLTGGNYEQYF.

The chain has TRBV4-3 and TRBJ2-1, with 11 bases fitting TRBD2. CDR1 LGHNA and CDR2 YSLEER come from the germline V gene. Unmatched junction bases numbered 16, after V lost 6 bases and J lost 9 bases. This CDR3 has 17 residues. CDR3 loop: CASSHAIAGGPMGEQFF. CDR3 nucleotide sequence: TGCGCCAGCAGTCATGCCATAGCGGGGGGGCCGATGGGTGAGCAGTTCTTC.

The V gene is TRBV5-1, the J gene TRBJ2-5; TRBD2 agrees at 11 bases. After removal of 3 bases from V and 11 bases from J, the junction contained 21 bases not matched to a gene. Germline CDR1 SGHRS, CDR2 YFSETQ. The CDR3 loop spans 18 amino acids. This CDR3 reads CASSSPFLAGGQSSEQYF. The CDR3 bases are TGCGCCAGCAGCTCGCCCTTCCTAGCGGGGGGCCAGAGTAGTGAGCAGTACTTC.

V usage is TRBV6-1 and J usage is TRBJ1-1; perhaps TRBD1 as D (5 bases). Trimming removed 3 bases at V and 1 base at J, with 9 bases between. The CDR3 contains 14 residues. Per the germline V gene, CDR1 is MNHNS and CDR2 is SASEGT. CDR3 in DNA: TGTGCCAGCAGTGACCGGGGGGGGAACACTGAAGCTTTCTTT. Amino acid sequence: CASSDRGGNTEAFF.

This clonotype was counted once. The V gene is TRBV20-1, the J gene TRBJ2-1, with D uncertain. CDR1 and CDR2 (germline): DFQATT, SNEGSKA (reference sequence). V was trimmed by 0 bases and J by 9 bases, leaving 6 bases between them. CDR3 length: 11 residues. The CDR3 protein is CSARDPGEQFF. The DNA of the CDR3 is TGCAGTGCTAGAGATCCGGGTGAGCAGTTCTTC.

The rearrangement links TRBV6-2 or TRBV6-3 to TRBJ2-1, with 15 bases that match TRBD2. The germline V gene encodes CDR1 MNHEY and CDR2 SVGEGT. The trim removed 6 bases at V and 3 bases at J, leaving 12 bases unmatched. The CDR3 totals 19 residues. The CDR3 DNA follows: TGTGCCAGCAGACCCGGGACTAGCGGGGGGACTGGGGGCTACAATGAGCAGTTCTTC. Amino acids: CASRPGTSGGTGGYNEQFF.

The DNA for the CDR3 is TGTGCCACCAGCAGAGAGAGGGTTAAAGCAGGGGAGACGAGGCCTAGACTAGCCAAAAACATTCAGTACTTC. Amino acids: CATSRERVKAGETRPRLAKNIQYF. The chain carries TRBV15 and TRBJ2-4, with D possibly being TRBD1 (6 bases). V lost 0 bases to trimming and J lost 0 bases, with 33 bases between them. This CDR3 is built from 24 residues. Germline V gene sequence: CDR1 LNHNV, CDR2 YYDKDF (reference sequence).

The chain carries TRBV9 and TRBJ2-3, with TRBD2 matching over 10 bases. Germline values: CDR1 SGDLS, CDR2 YYNGEE. V dropped 3 bases and J dropped 2; count of bases not matched to a gene: 6. The CDR3 length is 16 residues. The CDR3 reads CASSGGLAAFTDTQYF. CDR3 bases: TGTGCCAGCAGCGGTGGACTAGCGGCTTTCACAGATACGCAGTATTTT.

The rearrangement uses TRBV6-1 and TRBJ2-3; D is perhaps TRBD1 (6 bases). From germline, CDR1 is MNHNS and CDR2 SASEGT. The V gene lost 6 bases and the J gene lost 5 bases, with 15 bases spanning the gap. CDR3 length equals 14 residues. CDR3 coding DNA: TGTGCCAGCAGATACAGGGACCCATTAGATACGCAGTATTTT. As protein: CASRYRDPLDTQYF.

This clonotype was picked up a small number of times. This sequence joins TRBV29-1 and TRBJ2-7, with 10 bases lining up with TRBD1. The CDR3 is 13 amino acids. Unmatched junction bases numbered 6, after V lost 6 bases and J lost 4 bases. From germline, CDR1 is SQVTM and CDR2 ANQGSEA. CDR3 DNA sequence: TGCAGCGTGGGCTCGGGACAGGGGTACGAGCAGTACTTC. The encoded protein is CSVGSGQGYEQYF.

V usage is TRBV10-3 and J usage is TRBJ2-5; weak D call: TRBD1 (6 bases). Per the germline V gene, CDR1 is ENHRY and CDR2 is SYGVKD. The length of the CDR3 is 16 residues. V was cut by 2 bases and J by 2 bases, with 15 bases left in between. The CDR3 loop is CAISEGLAGTQETQYF. DNA for the CDR3: TGTGCCATCAGTGAGGGACTCGCCGGGACACAAGAGACCCAGTACTTC.

This chain connects TRBV4-3 to TRBJ2-1, with 7 bases identical to TRBD1. Germline V gene data show CDR1 as LGHNA and CDR2 as YSLEER. Unmatched junction bases numbered 17, after V lost 0 bases and J lost 9 bases. The CDR3 is 18 amino acids. The chain's CDR3 is CASSQDLVVTGDSSEQFF. The DNA of the CDR3 is TGCGCCAGCAGCCAAGACTTGGTTGTTACAGGGGATAGTAGTGAGCAGTTCTTC.